These T cell receptor beta chains were read from a single sample in a study of blood T cell repertoires in COVID-19. Data came from immunoSEQ multiplex PCR; TCRdb stores just in-frame clones and leaves some out. The table includes about 380,000 clones, 81% detected once. The sample taken for sequencing was peripheral blood. The receptors shown here come from a human donor with acute or convalescent COVID-19. The donor label of this sample is uncertain. Each CDR3 is given with its conserved first and last residue. D genes are given only for firm matches. Some rows have no size entry. The others give once, few or many, or a class for an expanded clone.

DNA,CDR3,V,J,size,D
TGTGCCTGGAGGACCGGGGGAAGCGGCAATTCACCCCTCCACTTT,CAWRTGGSGNSPLHF,TRBV30,TRBJ1-6,.,.
TGCGCCAGCAGCCCAGCGGCCCCGAGACTTAATTCACCCCTCCACTTT,CASSPAAPRLNSPLHF,TRBV5-1,TRBJ1-6,few,.
TGTGCCAGCAGCTTAAACAGGGGGTCGAAAGAGACCCAGTACTTC,CASSLNRGSKETQYF,TRBV7-2,TRBJ2-5,.,TRBD1
TGTGCCAGCAGTTCGCGGGGGGGCGGCTACACCTTC,CASSSRGGGYTF,TRBV27,TRBJ1-2,.,.
TGTGCCACCAGCAGGGACAGGGTGAACACTGAAGCTTTCTTT,CATSRDRVNTEAFF,TRBV15,TRBJ1-1,.,TRBD1
TGTGCCATCAGTGTACAGGGAAATCAGCCCCAGCATTTT,CAISVQGNQPQHF,TRBV10-3,TRBJ1-5,.,.
TGTGCCAGCTCCCCAGGACTAGGCCAAGAGACCCAGTACTTC,CASSPGLGQETQYF,TRBV18,TRBJ2-5,.,TRBD2
TGTGCCAGCTCACACGGGACTAGCGGACAGGGCAATGAGCAGTTCTTC,CASSHGTSGQGNEQFF,TRBV18,TRBJ2-1,.,TRBD2
TGTGCCAGCAGTTTTTCAGGGATTGGCTACACCTTC,CASSFSGIGYTF,TRBV28,TRBJ1-2,.,.
TGTGCCAGCAGCCAAGGTAGCGGGAAGTCCCTCGAGCAGTACTTC,CASSQGSGKSLEQYF,TRBV3-1/TRBV3-2,TRBJ2-7,.,TRBD2
TGTGCCAGCACCCTACTCCACAGGGGCCGGGATGGCTACACCTTC,CASTLLHRGRDGYTF,TRBV5-4,TRBJ1-2,.,TRBD1
TGTGCCAGCAGTTACTCAGGGGATCTCAAAGGCTACACCTTC,CASSYSGDLKGYTF,TRBV6-6,TRBJ1-2,.,.
TGTGCCAGCAGTTATGCGGCAGCTGATGGCTACACCTTC,CASSYAAADGYTF,TRBV6-5,TRBJ1-2,.,.
TGTGCCAGCAGTTTAGGGGGCATAGCTTCGAACACCGGGGAGCTGTTTTTT,CASSLGGIASNTGELFF,TRBV28,TRBJ2-2,.,.
TGTGCCAGCAGCTCGGACAGCCGGGTCTCTGGAAACACCATATATTTT,CASSSDSRVSGNTIYF,TRBV9,TRBJ1-3,.,.
TGTGCCAGCAGCCAAGAAATTGGCAGATCCTACGAGCAGTACTTC,CASSQEIGRSYEQYF,TRBV14,TRBJ2-7,.,.
TGCAGCGTTCTGCTAGCGCAAGAGACCCAGTACTTC,CSVLLAQETQYF,TRBV29-1,TRBJ2-5,few,.
TGTGCCAGCTCACCACAGGACAGGGGCGCCTTAACGGGTGAAGCTTTCTTT,CASSPQDRGALTGEAFF,TRBV18,TRBJ1-1,.,TRBD1
TGTGCCAGCAGGCCGGGACAGCATTCCTCTGGAAACACCATATATTTT,CASRPGQHSSGNTIYF,TRBV9,TRBJ1-3,.,TRBD1
TGTGCCAGCAGCCCCCTCAGGGGGCGGGAGGAAAAACTGTTTTTT,CASSPLRGREEKLFF,TRBV7-9,TRBJ1-4,.,TRBD1
TGTGCCAGCAGGCAGTCTAGCGGGGGGTGGAATGAGCAGTTCTTC,CASRQSSGGWNEQFF,TRBV6-5,TRBJ2-1,.,TRBD2
TGTGCCAGCAGCTTATCCGGGGGGCAGCCCCAGCATTTT,CASSLSGGQPQHF,TRBV12-3/TRBV12-4,TRBJ1-5,.,.
TGTGCCTGGAGGTTCCAGGCCACTGAAGCTTTCTTT,CAWRFQATEAFF,TRBV30,TRBJ1-1,once,.
TGTGCCAGCAGCCCCGGACAGGGTAATCAGCCCCAGCATTTT,CASSPGQGNQPQHF,TRBV3-1/TRBV3-2,TRBJ1-5,once,TRBD1
TGTGCCAGCAGCCTTTCAGGGGGCTATGGCTACACCTTC,CASSLSGGYGYTF,TRBV28,TRBJ1-2,.,TRBD1
TGTGCTAGTGGTTTGTCCCGACAGGGAGTGCCCTACGAGCAGTACTTC,CASGLSRQGVPYEQYF,TRBV12-5,TRBJ2-7,.,TRBD1
TGCGCCAGCAGCCAGGCGATCAGGGAAACTGAAGCTTTCTTT,CASSQAIRETEAFF,TRBV4-1,TRBJ1-1,.,.
TGTGCCAGCTCCTCGAGCACTGAAGCTTTCTTT,CASSSSTEAFF,TRBV18,TRBJ1-1,.,.
TGTGCCAGCAGTTCCCCCCTGGATACGCAGTATTTT,CASSSPLDTQYF,TRBV28,TRBJ2-3,.,.
TGTGCCAGCTCACTTAGTGGGGCGGGGACAGAAGTGAATGGCTACACCTTC,CASSLSGAGTEVNGYTF,TRBV18,TRBJ1-2,.,TRBD1
TGTGCCAGCCGCACCCTCTACCAGCAGTACTTC,CASRTLYQQYF,TRBV5-5,TRBJ2-7,.,.
TGTGCCTGGAGAGGACAGGGGGTAAATCAGCCCCAGCATTTT,CAWRGQGVNQPQHF,TRBV30,TRBJ1-5,.,TRBD1
TGTGCCAGCAGCCGGGGGAGGGGTATGAGGACAGATACGCAGTATTTT,CASSRGRGMRTDTQYF,TRBV5-8,TRBJ2-3,.,TRBD2
TGTGCCAGCTCACCAGGCGGACAGACGCCCTATGGCTACACCTTC,CASSPGGQTPYGYTF,TRBV18,TRBJ1-2,.,.
TGTGCCTGGAGTAATTCCCAAGCTGAAAAACTGTTTTTT,CAWSNSQAEKLFF,TRBV30,TRBJ1-4,once,.
TGTGCCAGTAGTAGAACCGGGACAGGGGTTACTGAAGCTTTCTTT,CASSRTGTGVTEAFF,TRBV19,TRBJ1-1,.,TRBD1
TGTGCCAGCAGCTTATCTAGGTTAAATCAGCCCCAGCATTTT,CASSLSRLNQPQHF,TRBV7-2,TRBJ1-5,.,.